This T cell receptor beta chain was sequenced in a study of blood T cell repertoires in COVID-19. The CDR3 contains 13 residues. Germline lookup yields CDR1 SGHTA and CDR2 FQGTGA. V was clipped by 0 bases and J by 9 bases, with 9 bases between them. Original processing notes: Estimates of nucleated cell counts were drawn from the amplification of reference gene primers. Sequencing used immunoSEQ multiplex PCR; TCRdb keeps in-frame clones, though not all of them. V, J and clone size are those of that table, while D and trimming were read from the DNA. This sample has tens of thousands of clones, with roughly 84% found just once.

The sequenced sample was peripheral blood. This TCR came from a man over 45 with acute or convalescent COVID-19. V is TRBV7-3 and J is TRBJ2-1, with TRBD2 as a possible D gene (6 bases). CDR3 amino acids: CASSLTGGTEQFF. The CDR3 DNA sequence: TGTGCCAGCAGCTTAACTGGCGGGACTGAGCAGTTCTTC. Drawing the rest from reference TRBV7-3 and TRBJ2-1, the complete variable domain is GAGVSQTPSNKVTEKGKYVELRCDPISGHTALYWYRQSLGQGPEFLIYFQGTGAADDSGLPNDRFFAVRPEGSVSTLKIQRTERGDSAVYLCASSLTGGTEQFFGPGTRLTVL.